Presented here are 22 T cell receptor beta chains from one specimen sequenced in a study of control samples from healthy donors and cancer patients. Only in-frame clones appear in the TCRdb table, and some are missing; sequencing was by immunoSEQ multiplex PCR. This repertoire shows some 160,000 clones, around 90% found once; its top ten account for about 4.9%. Sequencing input: blood. All receptors derive from a man aged 30 to 45 in good health.

This chain uses TRBV5-4 with TRBJ2-7; D possibly matches TRBD1 or TRBD2 (7 bases each). The CDR3 length is 14 residues. CDR1 is SGHNT and CDR2 is YYREEE in the germline V gene (reference sequence). V was cut by 4 bases and J by 3 bases, with 14 bases left in between. This chain's CDR3 is CASSLRGGVYEQYF. The CDR3 nucleotides read TGTGCCAGCAGCCTCAGGGGGGGAGTCTACGAGCAGTACTTC.

This chain links TRBV6-6 with TRBJ1-1; TRBD1 aligns across 7 bases. Looked up from germline, CDR1 is MNHNY and CDR2 is SVGAGI (reference sequence). Trimming at V came to 2 bases and at J to 6 bases, leaving 9 bases not matched to a gene. The CDR3 loop spans 15 amino acids. CDR3 DNA: TGTGCCAGCAGTTACCCAATGACAGGGCTGCCTGAAGCTTTCTTT. It yields the protein CASSYPMTGLPEAFF.

The rearrangement uses TRBV3-1 (or the pseudogene TRBV3-2) and TRBJ1-3; TRBD1 aligns across 7 bases. Germline V gene sequence: CDR1 LGHDT, CDR2 YNNKEL (reference sequence). The CDR3 spans 18 residues. Trimming removed 0 bases from V and 0 bases from J; junction bases left unmatched: 8. CDR3 region: CASSQEGTTGISGNTIYF. CDR3 DNA: TGTGCCAGCAGCCAAGAGGGAACGACAGGGATCTCTGGAAACACCATATATTTT.

The J gene is TRBJ1-1, the V gene TRBV7-2, with 8 bases fitting TRBD1. CDR1 SGHTA and CDR2 FQGNSA come from the germline V gene. The length of the CDR3 is 13 residues. V dropped 5 bases and J dropped 5; count of bases not matched to a gene: 4. The CDR3 region is CASSQGAGTEAFF. CDR3 nucleotides: TGTGCCAGCAGCCAGGGGGCGGGGACTGAAGCTTTCTTT.

Points on this clone: The sample holds other DNA sequences that translate to the same CDR3. The V gene is TRBV3-1 (or the pseudogene TRBV3-2), the J gene TRBJ2-7; a weak D match, TRBD1 (5 bases). CDR1 is LGHDT, CDR2 YNNKEL, per germline (reference sequence). There are 13 residues in the CDR3. The V end lost 3 bases, the J end lost 2 bases, and 8 bases lay between the germline ends. CDR3 residues: CASSHSGPYEQYF. The CDR3 DNA is TGTGCCAGCAGCCATTCAGGGCCCTACGAGCAGTACTTC.

The rearrangement links TRBV6-6 to TRBJ1-5; D might be TRBD1 (5 bases). Between the trimmed V and J ends, which lost 10 bases and 2 bases, there was a span of 15 bases. Germline V gives CDR1 MNHNY, CDR2 SVGAGI (reference sequence). There are 14 residues in the CDR3. The CDR3 spells CATGATEGNQPQHF. The DNA for the CDR3 is TGTGCCACCGGGGCGACTGAGGGCAATCAGCCCCAGCATTTT.

This CDR3 is CASSQGLVTQYF. DNA of the CDR3: TGTGCCAGCAGCCAAGGTCTCGTTACGCAGTATTTT. The genes are TRBV14 and TRBJ2-3; D remains ambiguous. Germline CDR1 and CDR2: SGHDN and FVKESK. Trimming took off 1 base at V and 8 bases at J, with 7 bases between the two ends. The CDR3 sequence is 12 residues long.

The rearrangement links TRBV9 to TRBJ2-7, with TRBD1 matching over 11 bases. The V gene's germline CDR1 is SGDLS and CDR2 YYNGEE. The CDR3 runs to 14 residues. The J segment lost 9 bases and the V segment lost 3 bases, leaving 8 bases of the junction unmatched. Here the CDR3 reads CASSAGTGGQGQYF. In DNA, the CDR3 is TGTGCCAGCAGCGCCGGGACAGGGGGGCAGGGGCAGTACTTC.

The chain combines TRBV4-3 with TRBJ1-2; D ambiguous. Germline V gives CDR1 LGHNA, CDR2 YSLEER. Between the trimmed V and J ends, which lost 0 bases and 8 bases, there was a span of 13 bases. The CDR3 spans 14 residues. Here the CDR3 DNA reads TGCGCCAGCAGCCAAGAGCCCGGCGGCGCCGGCTACACCTTC. Its translation is CASSQEPGGAGYTF.

The J gene is TRBJ1-2, the V gene TRBV2; 8 bases match TRBD1. Germline V gene data show CDR1 as SNHLY and CDR2 as FYNNEI. This CDR3 spans 11 amino acids. Germline trimming cut 6 bases from V and 7 bases from J; bases unmatched to any gene: 1. The CDR3 spells CASRDRGGYTF. The CDR3, as DNA: TGTGCCAGCAGAGACAGGGGTGGCTACACCTTC.

The V and J genes are TRBV11-2 and TRBJ1-4; D remains ambiguous. With 1 base removed from V and 11 bases from J, the gap between germline ends came to 11 bases. The CDR3 runs to 13 residues. In germline, CDR1 is SGHAT, CDR2 FQNNGV. The CDR3 sequence: CASSLAASAKLFF. CDR3 sequence (DNA): TGTGCCAGCAGCTTAGCAGCGTCAGCCAAACTGTTTTTT.

This rearrangement joins TRBV4-2 to TRBJ1-2; 9 bases are a match to TRBD1. Trimming took 4 bases from V and 2 from J; bases not matched to a gene: 8. Germline lookup yields CDR1 LGHNA and CDR2 YNFKEQ. CDR3 length equals 16 residues. Written as DNA, the CDR3 is TGTGCCAGCAGCCGTTACCATGGACAGGGGAACTATGGCTACACCTTC. The encoded protein is CASSRYHGQGNYGYTF.

The chain employs TRBV6-5 and TRBJ2-4; 7 bases are shared with TRBD1. The germline CDR1 and CDR2 sequences are MNHEY and SVGAGI. The CDR3 covers 14 residues. The trim removed 5 bases at V and 4 bases at J, leaving 5 bases unmatched. The CDR3 DNA is TGTGCCAGCAGTCCCGGACAGGATAAAAACATTCAGTACTTC. Its translation is CASSPGQDKNIQYF.

V gene TRBV29-1 combines with J gene TRBJ2-2, with TRBD2 identical over 13 bases. The CDR3 spans 15 residues. Germline V CDR1 and CDR2: SQVTM, ANQGSEA. After removal of 2 bases from V and 7 bases from J, the junction contained 4 bases not matched to a gene. The CDR3 nucleotides are TGCAGCGTTGAAAAACTAGCGGGAGGGGTCGGGGAGCTGTTTTTT. Translating it yields CSVEKLAGGVGELFF.

This rearrangement joins TRBV7-2 to TRBJ2-5, with a possible D match to TRBD2 (6 bases). Trimming removed 5 bases from V and 1 base from J, with 14 bases in between. Germline V gene data show CDR1 as SGHTA and CDR2 as FQGNSA. The CDR3 loop spans 15 amino acids. The CDR3 here is CASSQISGVQETQYF. The CDR3 nucleotides are TGTGCCAGCAGCCAAATATCGGGGGTCCAAGAGACCCAGTACTTC.

The chain links TRBV6-1 to TRBJ2-1, with D perhaps given as TRBD1 or TRBD2 (6 bases each). CDR3 length equals 17 residues. Trimming removed 4 bases from V and 6 bases from J, with 22 bases in between. CDR1 is MNHNS and CDR2 is SASEGT in the germline V gene. The CDR3 bases are TGTGCCAGCAGTGGCCCTGTAGGGGGGATGGAGGGCAATGAGCAGTTCTTC. Its protein product is CASSGPVGGMEGNEQFF.

The table lists this clone with a few counts. The CDR3 bases are TGTGCCAGCAGCCGGTCCTTCGGGGTTAGTGAAAAACTGTTTTTT. It encodes CASSRSFGVSEKLFF. The V gene is TRBV3-1 (or the pseudogene TRBV3-2), the J gene TRBJ1-4; no firm D call. V lost 4 bases and J 7 bases, leaving 16 bases between the germline ends. Germline V gene lookup returns CDR1 LGHDT and CDR2 YNNKEL (reference sequence). The CDR3 is made up of 15 amino acids.

The chain has TRBV7-9 and TRBJ1-1, with 7 bases lining up with TRBD1. Germline CDR1 is SEHNR and CDR2 is FQNEAQ (reference sequence). Trimming cost V 5 bases and J 5 bases; bases outside gene matches: 11. CDR3 size: 15 residues. DNA for the CDR3: TGTGCCAGCAGCGCCCGACAGGGCCCCCGAACTGAAGCTTTCTTT. Translated, it gives CASSARQGPRTEAFF.

The chain recombines TRBV15 with TRBJ1-3; D is undetermined. The CDR3 sequence is 16 residues long. Trimming took off 0 bases at V and 2 bases at J, with 11 bases between the two ends. Germline values: CDR1 LNHNV, CDR2 YYDKDF (reference sequence). The CDR3 spells CATSRDLRSAGNTIYF. In nucleotides, the CDR3 is TGTGCCACCAGCAGAGATCTGAGGTCAGCTGGAAACACCATATATTTT.

The chain employs TRBV5-1 and TRBJ2-6, with 11 bases identical to TRBD2. The CDR3 is 16 residues long. J gave up 0 bases and V 5 bases, and 1 base lay outside the gene matches. The germline V gene has CDR1 SGHRS and CDR2 YFSETQ. Written as DNA, the CDR3 is TGCGCCAGCAGGGGGACTAGCGGCTCTGGGGCCAACGTCCTGACTTTC. It codes for CASRGTSGSGANVLTF.

This chain connects TRBV6-9 to TRBJ2-5, with TRBD2 identical over 10 bases. From germline, CDR1 is MNHGY and CDR2 SVAAGI. This CDR3 is built from 16 residues. J was trimmed by 2 bases and V by 4 bases; bases with no gene match: 7. CDR3 in amino acids: CASSSGSGGRQETQYF. For the CDR3, the DNA is TGTGCCAGCAGTTCGGGTAGCGGGGGGCGACAAGAGACCCAGTACTTC.

This chain connects TRBV11-3 to TRBJ2-1, with TRBD2 matching over 10 bases. CDR3 length equals 16 residues. CDR1 and CDR2 (germline): SGHNT, YENEEA. Germline trimming cut 5 bases from V and 13 bases from J; bases unmatched to any gene: 17. Here the CDR3 reads CASSPAWSSGRDGQFF. In DNA, the CDR3 is TGTGCCAGCAGCCCTGCGTGGTCTAGCGGGAGAGATGGACAGTTCTTC.